This T cell receptor beta chain was captured in a study of blood T cell repertoires in COVID-19. Overall study: Specimens from acute and convalescent COVID-19 originated in the United States, Italy and Spain. PBMCs, B-cell-depleted T cells, or T cells provided the cDNA or gDNA that made up the material.

The authors' processing: Nucleated cell counts were estimated from reference gene primer amplification. Here immunoSEQ multiplex PCR was the method, and the copy in TCRdb shows in-frame clones only, minus some. V, J and clone size derive from that table, while D and trimming were established from the DNA sequence. This sample has some 93,000 clones, with 85% found just once. CDR3 length: 13 amino acids. V dropped 6 bases and J dropped 6; count of bases not matched to a gene: 3. The germline CDR1 and CDR2 sequences are MNHEY and SVGAGI. Sequencing was done on a sample of peripheral blood. The chain is built from TRBV6-5 and TRBJ1-5; 9 bases are a match to TRBD1. The clonotype originates from a man in his fifties or sixties with acute or convalescent COVID-19. The CDR3 region is CASSYRGLQPQHF. The CDR3 nucleotides are TGTGCCAGCAGCTACAGGGGGCTTCAGCCCCAGCATTTT.